Detailed here is one T cell receptor beta chain. The antigen is unknown. Quantitative 5'-RACE with molecular barcodes produced the TCR beta libraries. TCRdb passed the 5' RACE reads through MiXCR, listing each CDR3 protein once. This table has under 250,000 distinct CDR3 sequences, roughly 32% appearing once. This entry is derived from a study of CD8 T cells in ankylosing spondylitis. Whole-study results and caveats: For ankylosing spondylitis blood, a TCR beta motif of eight or nine highly homologous variants appeared characteristic. Researchers reportedly found disease-linked clones significantly enriched in matched ankylosing spondylitis synovial fluid. Earlier literature documents some of the motif variants in reactive arthritis synovial fluid and blood.

This receptor was taken from a male donor with ankylosing spondylitis or in good health (not recorded which). The specimen sequenced was blood, either unsorted or a sorted T cell fraction (not recorded which).

The CDR3 region is CASSKVGRTGNSPLHF. CDR3 nucleotide sequence: TGTGCCAGCAGCAAAGTCGGGAGGACAGGTAATTCACCCCTCCACTTT. The V gene is TRBV21-1, the J gene TRBJ1-6; the table's D call of TRBD1 was not tested on the DNA. TRBV21-1 constitutes a pseudogene. The CDR3 runs to 16 residues.